This T cell receptor (beta chain) was identified during a study of blood T cell repertoires in COVID-19. Background on the study: The United States, Italy and Spain provided the acute and convalescent COVID-19 samples. The analysed material was cDNA or gDNA that came from T cells, B-cell-depleted T cells, or PBMCs.

Original methodology: Estimation of nucleated cell counts was performed using reference gene primer amplification. Libraries were prepared by immunoSEQ multiplex PCR; TCRdb keeps only in-frame clonotypes and omits some of them. V and J calls and clone size come straight from that table; D and trimming were deduced from the DNA. The sample contains under 150,000 clones, around four fifths of which appear only once. V trimming: 5 bases; J trimming: 3 bases; junction bases outside the gene matches: 3. The CDR3 is 14 residues long. CDR1 is SGHAT and CDR2 is FQNNGV in the germline V gene. This receptor was obtained from a woman in her thirties or forties with acute or convalescent COVID-19. Sequencing was carried out using peripheral blood. V is TRBV11-2 and J is TRBJ1-1; 10 bases fit TRBD1. The CDR3: CASSRTGGYTEAFF. The CDR3 nucleotides read TGTGCCAGCAGCCGGACAGGGGGTTACACTGAAGCTTTCTTT.